Listed below are T cell receptor beta chains from one sample, sequenced in a study of regulatory T cells in long-lasting Graves disease. Each CDR3 protein gets one entry after TCRdb re-called the multiplex PCR reads with MiXCR. The sample includes under 800,000 distinct CDR3 sequences, 15% to 20% of them seen just once. Separately, the same data were catalogued under a study of T cells in Graves' hyperthyroidism and ophthalmopathy.

The starting material was peripheral blood mononuclear cells (PBMCs), obtained at new diagnosis, from a patient treated with antithyroid drugs. The receptors were gathered from a woman aged 30 to 39 with Graves disease. CDR3s include the opening cysteine and the closing phenylalanine or tryptophan. Each record gives: clone size, J gene, V gene, D gene, CDR3 DNA, CDR3 protein. D genes are given only for firm matches. For some rows the clone size is stated as once, few or many, or as a class when expanded; others skip it.

-,TRBJ1-6,TRBV20-1,-,TGCAGTGCCCGTGGTGGGAGCTCCTATAATTCACCCCTCCACTTT,CSARGGSSYNSPLHF
-,TRBJ1-1,TRBV18,-,TGTGCCAACTCACCTGGGGGAGTTGGGGCTGAAGCTTTCTTT,CANSPGGVGAEAFF
-,TRBJ1-6,TRBV20-1,-,TGCAGTGCCACCACCTTACAGTCACCCCTCCACTTT,CSATTLQSPLHF
few,TRBJ1-2,TRBV28,-,TGTGCCAGCAGTTGGTGGGGTGACGGCTATGGTGGCTACACCTTC,CASSWWGDGYGGYTF
few,TRBJ2-7,TRBV7-9,-,TGTGCCAGCAGCCTAGCCGCTGACTACGAGCAGTACTTC,CASSLAADYEQYF
-,TRBJ1-4,TRBV5-4,-,TGTGCCAGCGGCCAAACAGGTTACGGTAATGAAAAACTGTTTTTT,CASGQTGYGNEKLFF
few,TRBJ2-6,TRBV20-1,TRBD1,TGCAGTGCTCTGACAGGGGCTGGGGCCAACGTCCTGACTTTC,CSALTGAGANVLTF
-,TRBJ2-1,TRBV20-1,TRBD2,TGCAGTGCTGGGACTAGCGGAGACAATGAGCAGTTCTTC,CSAGTSGDNEQFF
many,TRBJ2-7,TRBV6-1,-,TGTGCCAGCAGTGAAGGTACAGACCTTGGGGGCGAGCAGTACTTC,CASSEGTDLGGEQYF
many,TRBJ1-2,TRBV2,-,TGTGCCAGCACTACGTCTATCTATGGCTACACCTTC,CASTTSIYGYTF
many,TRBJ2-1,TRBV2,TRBD1,TGTGCCAGCACGACAGGGCATGAGCAGTTCTTC,CASTTGHEQFF
-,TRBJ2-7,TRBV6-2/TRBV6-3,-,TGTGCCAGCAGTCGGACCAGAGGCTACGAGCAGTACTTC,CASSRTRGYEQYF
few,TRBJ2-1,TRBV11-2,-,TGTGCCAGCAGTAGAACAAACTCCTACAATGAGCAGTTCTTC,CASSRTNSYNEQFF
many,TRBJ2-7,TRBV7-3,TRBD1,TGTGCCAGCAGGTCAGGACAGGTGAACTACGAGCAGTACTTC,CASRSGQVNYEQYF
-,TRBJ2-7,TRBV7-8,TRBD1,TGTGCCAGCAGCGCGGGACAGGGGCTCTACGAGCAGTACTTC,CASSAGQGLYEQYF
few,TRBJ2-2,TRBV19,-,TGTGCCAGTAGTATCAAACAGTGGTATGGACCCGGGGAGCTGTTTTTT,CASSIKQWYGPGELFF
many,TRBJ2-1,TRBV7-3,-,TGTGCCAGCAGCCCCGACACCCCCCGTGGCAATGAGCAGTTCTTC,CASSPDTPRGNEQFF
few,TRBJ2-1,TRBV10-3,-,TGTGCCATCAGTGAGTCCGCAGCGAATGAGCAGTTCTTC,CAISESAANEQFF
-,TRBJ2-6,TRBV19,TRBD1,TGTGCCAGTAGGGGACAGGGTTCGGGGGCCAACGTCCTGACTTTC,CASRGQGSGANVLTF
many,TRBJ1-1,TRBV30,-,TGTGCCTGGAGCATACCAAATTACAGGGAGAACACTGAAGCTTTCTTT,CAWSIPNYRENTEAFF
many,TRBJ1-2,TRBV24-1,TRBD1,TGTGCCACCAGTGAATCCGGGACAGCGTATGGCTACACCTTC,CATSESGTAYGYTF
many,TRBJ2-1,TRBV5-1,-,TGCGCCAGCAGCTTGGATGGGGGAACCTACAATGAGCAGTTCTTC,CASSLDGGTYNEQFF